This TCR beta chain derives from a study of blood T cell repertoires in COVID-19. Turning to the study itself: Acute and convalescent COVID-19 specimens originated in the United States, Italy and Spain. Nucleic acid was either cDNA or gDNA, and it came from T cells, B-cell-depleted T cells, or PBMCs.

The ends lost 6 bases at V and 4 bases at J; junction bases unmatched: 3. The CDR3 loop spans 13 amino acids. Germline CDR1 is MNHEY and CDR2 is SMNVEV (reference sequence). In the original processing: Estimation of nucleated cell counts was performed using reference gene primer amplification. Clones were sequenced by immunoSEQ multiplex PCR, and TCRdb holds only the in-frame ones, with some missing. That table furnishes V, J and clone size, whereas the DNA furnished D and trimming. This sample carries about 200,000 clones, about 85% of them seen once, and the ten largest clones take around 8%. This sequence originates from a woman of 80 years or more with acute or convalescent COVID-19. Sequenced input: peripheral blood. V gene TRBV27 combines with J gene TRBJ2-7, with TRBD2 identical over 10 bases. The CDR3, as DNA: TGTGCCAGCAGGGCTAGCGGGAGTTACGAGCAGTACTTC. This gives the protein CASRASGSYEQYF.